The clone carrying this T cell receptor beta chain was observed many times. TCRdb used MiXCR to reprocess the 5' RACE reads, holding one entry per CDR3 protein. The sample lists tens of thousands of distinct CDR3 sequences, around 24% seen once, with 4.3% in the top ten. V dropped 1 base and J dropped 6; count of bases not matched to a gene: 4. Germline CDR1 reads SEHNR; CDR2 reads FQNEAQ (reference sequence). This CDR3 has 15 amino acids. The TCR comes from a female donor with breast cancer. Sequenced material: memory CD4+ T cells sorted from blood. The subset is: memory CD4+ T cells, CD4+CD45RO+CD25-. The chain recombines TRBV7-9 with TRBJ2-1; 9 bases are shared with TRBD1. In DNA, the CDR3 is TGTGCCAGCAGCTTAGTGTCGGGACAGGGCAATGAGCAGTTCTTC. Encoded protein: CASSLVSGQGNEQFF.